The sequence of this T cell receptor beta chain was determined in a study of response to subunit inactivated influenza vaccine. The study, taken as a whole, reports: That few new T cells are recruited by each seasonal influenza vaccination was the authors' suggestion.

This clonotype was observed many times. Its antigen is not known. TCRdb re-called the RT-PCR reads through MiXCR, storing one row per CDR3 protein. The sample carries around 320,000 distinct CDR3 sequences, roughly 20% recorded once. The CDR3 has 14 amino acids. Germline values: CDR1 MNHEY, CDR2 SVGAGI. V lost 2 bases and J lost 0, with 7 bases in between. V and J are TRBV6-5 and TRBJ1-1; no definite D call. The TCR sequence derives from a man aged 50 to 69 who received an inactivated influenza vaccine. The sample consisted of PBMCs from blood, taken approximately 20 months after vaccination. The CDR3 is CASSYRTVNTEAFF. CDR3 coding DNA: TGTGCCAGCAGTTACCGGACGGTGAACACTGAAGCTTTCTTT.